The present T cell receptor (beta chain) was sequenced within a study of regulatory T cells in long-lasting Graves disease. Whole-study results and caveats: Among samples with persistent disease, TRBV28, TRBJ1-2 and TRBJ2-5 were favored. Investigators studied peripheral blood only, not thyroid tissue.

As to this clonotype: The antigen remains unidentified.

CDR1 and CDR2 (germline): MGHRA, YSYEKL. The ends were cut back, 1 base at V and 7 bases at J, with 13 bases in the middle. The CDR3 runs to 15 residues. iRepertoire HTBI primers and Arm-PCR of CDR3 regions built TCR beta libraries. TCRdb reanalysed the multiplex PCR reads using MiXCR and keeps one entry per CDR3 protein. The table records roughly 300,000 distinct CDR3 sequences, about 20% of them present only once. The time point here: persistent/refractory GD, antithyroid drugs over 5 years with positive TRAb. PBMC-derived RNA was used for the TCR library. This TCR was sampled from a female donor with Graves disease. The J gene is TRBJ1-4, the V gene TRBV4-1; D may be TRBD1 (5 bases). The sample consisted of peripheral blood mononuclear cells (PBMCs), taken when the disease was refractory, from a patient treated with antithyroid drugs. The CDR3 here is CASSQVWQGSEKLFF. The CDR3 DNA reads as TGCGCCAGCAGCCAAGTATGGCAGGGAAGTGAAAAACTGTTTTTT.